These T cell receptor beta chains were read from a single sample in a study of OX40 agonist ivuxolimab in advanced cancers. Data came from immunoSEQ multiplex PCR; TCRdb stores just in-frame clones and leaves some out. The sample gives tens of thousands of clones, around 88% of which show up once; about 0.6% is in the top ten. Sequences were derived from CD4+ or CD8+ T cells sorted from blood, sampled in a trial of the OX40 agonist ivuxolimab. Source of these receptors: an adult with an advanced solid tumor such as melanoma, head and neck, liver or kidney cancer. Both conserved end residues are part of each CDR3. A D gene is named only where the DNA matches it firmly. Only part of the rows carry a size: once, few, many, or a class if the clone is expanded.

V gene	D gene	clone size	J gene	CDR3 protein
TRBV10-3	NA	NA	TRBJ1-1	CAISESKGGEAFF
TRBV2	NA	NA	TRBJ2-7	CASSEAQLPYEQYF
TRBV2	NA	NA	TRBJ1-1	CASSGGGGWDTEAFF
TRBV28	NA	NA	TRBJ1-4	CASSSPGGNEKLFF
TRBV12-2	NA	NA	TRBJ1-1	CASRQNYREAFF
TRBV21-1	NA	NA	TRBJ2-1	CASSKFRGTYNEQFF
TRBV18	NA	NA	TRBJ1-4	CASSPPQGSVTNNEKLFF
TRBV6-1	NA	NA	TRBJ1-5	CASRGHGNQPQHF
TRBV5-6	NA	NA	TRBJ1-5	CASSLSGYSNQPQHF
TRBV19	TRBD1	NA	TRBJ1-5	CASSPARDRGDQPQHF
TRBV7-6	TRBD1	NA	TRBJ1-4	CASSPGQGGGEKLFF
TRBV5-4	NA	NA	TRBJ1-6	CASSLINGNSPLHF
TRBV5-1	TRBD1	NA	TRBJ2-5	CASSPGTGQETQYF
TRBV18	NA	NA	TRBJ2-1	CASSPPGSAGRISEQFF
TRBV2	NA	NA	TRBJ2-1	CASRSDTVNEQFF
TRBV4-2	TRBD1	NA	TRBJ1-1	CASSQPQGGNEAFF
TRBV6-1	NA	NA	TRBJ2-6	CASSEVSGANVLTF
TRBV11-2	NA	NA	TRBJ2-7	CASSPDAYYEQYF
TRBV30	NA	NA	TRBJ2-1	CAWSVDRSSYNEQFF
TRBV7-3	NA	NA	TRBJ2-3	CASSLIGGGTDTQYF
TRBV2	NA	NA	TRBJ2-5	CASLGLRETQYF
TRBV4-2	TRBD2	NA	TRBJ2-1	CASSQDLASGSYNEQFF
TRBV5-4	NA	NA	TRBJ1-1	CASSFDRNTEAFF
TRBV6-5	NA	NA	TRBJ1-5	CASRETGGNQPQHF
TRBV12-5	NA	NA	TRBJ2-3	CASGLPPASDTQYF
TRBV7-7	NA	NA	TRBJ2-1	CASSSQAGIGNEQFF
TRBV19	TRBD1	NA	TRBJ1-2	CASSTGYGTGIYGYTF
TRBV5-1	NA	NA	TRBJ2-1	CASTPGVGNEQFF
TRBV13	NA	NA	TRBJ2-5	CASSLGLGSQETQYF
TRBV21-1	NA	NA	TRBJ2-7	CASSKTTRLADFYEQYF
TRBV19	NA	NA	TRBJ1-4	CASSDQGPTNEKLFF
TRBV6-6	NA	once	TRBJ2-1	CASSTPGGGNEQFF
TRBV5-1	NA	NA	TRBJ1-2	CASIIPGRQGYYGYTF
TRBV19	NA	NA	TRBJ2-5	CASSMASQETQYF
TRBV6-5	TRBD1	NA	TRBJ1-2	CASSRQGGGYGYTF
TRBV29-1	NA	NA	TRBJ2-5	CSVGFETQYF
TRBV9	NA	NA	TRBJ2-2	CASSERSGERTGELFF
TRBV30	NA	NA	TRBJ2-3	CACQTSRRGRTDTQYF
TRBV6-5	NA	NA	TRBJ1-3	CASSYDRFSGNTIYF
TRBV5-1	TRBD2	NA	TRBJ2-5	CASSLGLAGAQETQYF
TRBV5-8	NA	NA	TRBJ2-2	CASSPLRGEAGELFF
TRBV5-1	NA	NA	TRBJ2-5	CASSLPHNQETQYF
TRBV7-9	NA	NA	TRBJ1-1	CASSETGWGTEAFF
TRBV5-1	NA	NA	TRBJ2-5	CASSMDSQETQYF
TRBV18	NA	NA	TRBJ2-1	CASSPPKPLYDEQFF
TRBV5-1	NA	NA	TRBJ1-2	CAIRRDQNYGYTF
TRBV28	NA	NA	TRBJ2-1	CASSWGVYEQFF